Listed here are 11 T cell receptor beta chains from one sample, sequenced in a study of long-term antiretroviral therapy in people with HIV. Investigators performed immunoSEQ version v3.0 at survey level. Assay: immunoSEQ multiplex PCR; the TCRdb copy retains only in-frame clones and omits some. The data contain approximately 35,000 clones, roughly 79% of them seen just once; the ten biggest clones take up 8.2%. Source: unsorted PBMCs, taken 3.1 years after starting antiretroviral therapy. Source of these receptors: a woman aged 50 to 60 with HIV.

The chain couples TRBV5-4 to TRBJ2-7; D is possibly TRBD1 or TRBD2 (6 bases each). The CDR3 spans 14 residues. The V gene's germline CDR1 is SGHNT and CDR2 YYREEE (reference sequence). Trimming took 4 bases from V and 1 from J, leaving 12 bases between them. The CDR3 sequence: CASSPPGASYEQYF. The CDR3 DNA reads as TGTGCCAGCAGCCCCCCGGGGGCATCCTACGAGCAGTACTTC.

CDR3 residues: CANGLAGTYISYEQYF. CDR3 DNA sequence: TGTGCCAACGGACTAGCGGGAACTTACATCTCCTACGAGCAGTACTTC. This chain joins TRBV6-7 and TRBJ2-7; 12 nucleotides agree with TRBD2. TRBV6-7 is reported as an ORF; its role is uncertain. The trim removed 10 bases at V and 0 bases at J, leaving 10 bases unmatched. The length of the CDR3 is 16 residues.

The chain recombines TRBV7-3 with TRBJ2-3, with D tentatively TRBD2 (6 bases). V lost 5 bases, J lost 6 bases, and 18 bases lay in between. This CDR3 contains 15 residues. CDR1 SGHTA and CDR2 FQGTGA come from the germline V gene. The CDR3 nucleotides are TGTGCCAGCAGCCTCACGGGACTGATTGCCGATACGCAGTATTTT. Its protein product is CASSLTGLIADTQYF.

CDR3: CASSLTGGSTGYTF. In nucleotides, the CDR3 is TGCGCCAGCAGCCTGACAGGGGGGTCGACTGGCTACACCTTC. The J gene is TRBJ1-2, the V gene TRBV5-1; TRBD1 matches 9 bases. The CDR3 has 14 amino acids. The ends lost 4 bases at V and 7 bases at J; junction bases unmatched: 8. The V gene's germline CDR1 is SGHRS and CDR2 YFSETQ.

The rearrangement links TRBV11-2 to TRBJ1-2, with D possibly matching TRBD1 (5 bases). Trimming removed 1 base from V and 8 bases from J, with 11 bases in between. This CDR3 region has 13 residues. The germline V gene encodes CDR1 SGHAT and CDR2 FQNNGV. Written as DNA, the CDR3 is TGTGCCAGCAGCTTAGGAGGGGATCAGGGCTACACCTTC. Translating it yields CASSLGGDQGYTF.

CDR3 DNA: TGCAGCGTTCGAGTTCAGGGAGGTGAAAAACTGTTTTTT. Encoded protein: CSVRVQGGEKLFF. This chain connects TRBV29-1 to TRBJ1-4; D perhaps matches TRBD1 (5 bases). There are 13 residues in the CDR3. The V gene's germline CDR1 is SQVTM and CDR2 ANQGSEA. V dropped 5 bases and J dropped 7 bases, with 14 bases sitting between them.

The chain combines TRBV7-2 with TRBJ2-1; D remains ambiguous. With 4 bases removed from V and 6 bases from J, the gap between germline ends came to 22 bases. This CDR3 is built from 17 residues. Looked up from germline, CDR1 is SGHTA and CDR2 is FQGNSA. The CDR3 here is CASSSQGLIRTSNEQFF. The CDR3 region has the DNA TGTGCCAGCAGCTCCCAAGGATTGATACGGACGTCCAATGAGCAGTTCTTC.

This clone was recorded a few times. The V and J genes are TRBV25-1 and TRBJ2-1; a possible D gene is TRBD2 (6 bases). From germline, CDR1 is MGHDK and CDR2 SYGVNS. The V end lost 4 bases, the J end lost 6 bases, and 16 bases lay between the germline ends. CDR3 length: 15 residues. The CDR3 reads CASSVGRGSGNEQFF. The CDR3 nucleotides are TGTGCCAGCAGTGTCGGGCGGGGCTCGGGCAATGAGCAGTTCTTC.

This chain uses TRBV11-2 with TRBJ1-5; D is possibly TRBD1 (5 bases). From germline, CDR1 is SGHAT and CDR2 FQNNGV. V dropped 0 bases and J dropped 1 base, with 7 bases sitting between them. The CDR3 has 15 amino acids. CDR3 in amino acids: CASSLEGGSNQPQHF. The DNA of the CDR3 is TGTGCCAGCAGCTTAGAGGGGGGGAGCAATCAGCCCCAGCATTTT.

This clone has just one count. The chain couples TRBV20-1 to TRBJ2-3; D unclear. Germline values: CDR1 DFQATT, CDR2 SNEGSKA (reference sequence). The CDR3 spans 10 residues. V gave up 3 bases and J gave up 6 bases, with 4 bases separating them. Here the CDR3 reads CSARLDTQYF. CDR3 bases: TGCAGTGCTAGGCTGGATACGCAGTATTTT.

The chain couples TRBV7-9 to TRBJ2-3; D assignment may be TRBD1 or TRBD2 (5 bases each). CDR3 length equals 16 residues. Trimming stripped 1 base from V and 2 bases from J, with 13 bases between. Germline CDR1 and CDR2: SEHNR and FQNEAQ (reference sequence). In DNA, the CDR3 is TGTGCCAGCAGCTTAGGTTTCCAGGGAGACACAGATACGCAGTATTTT. Protein sequence: CASSLGFQGDTDTQYF.